These 17 T cell receptor beta chains were sequenced from one sample in a study of graft-versus-host responses after intestinal transplantation. This table comes from immunoSEQ multiplex PCR, and its TCRdb copy is limited to in-frame clones, with some not included. Found here are some 13,000 clones, around 80% of them singletons; the top ten hold about 50%. Sequences were derived from PBMCs, sampled about 130 days after transplant. The origin of the receptors is a human patient who received an intestinal transplant, so some T cells may come from the graft donor.

This sequence joins TRBV28 and TRBJ2-1; a weak D match, TRBD1 (6 bases). This CDR3 is built from 14 residues. Germline CDR1 is MDHEN and CDR2 is SYDVKM. The V end lost 8 bases, the J end lost 8 bases, and 19 bases lay between the germline ends. The CDR3 region has the DNA TGTGCCAGCGAGGACAGTATCGTAGAGGATGAGCAGTTCTTC. As protein: CASEDSIVEDEQFF.

The chain links TRBV7-9 to TRBJ2-7, with TRBD2 matching 11 bases. Trimming removed 3 bases from V and 2 bases from J; junction bases left unmatched: 3. The CDR3 contains 15 residues. CDR1 and CDR2 from the germline V gene are SEHNR and FQNEAQ (reference sequence). The CDR3 region is CASSLGTSGTYEQYF. The CDR3 region has the DNA TGTGCCAGCAGCTTGGGGACTAGCGGTACCTACGAGCAGTACTTC.

The chain combines TRBV6-4 with TRBJ2-2, with D hard to call. Trimming removed 2 bases from V and 6 bases from J, with 10 bases in between. The length of the CDR3 is 14 residues. Germline V gene sequence: CDR1 MRHNA, CDR2 SNTAGT. The chain's CDR3 is CASSDHGESGELFF. CDR3 nucleotide sequence: TGTGCCAGCAGTGACCACGGAGAGTCCGGGGAGCTGTTTTTT.

This clone appeared a few times. The rearrangement joins TRBV9 to TRBJ2-7; D tentatively reads TRBD1 or TRBD2 (5 bases each). Per the germline V gene, CDR1 is SGDLS and CDR2 is YYNGEE. Between the trimmed V and J ends, which lost 1 base and 5 bases, there was a span of 10 bases. The length of the CDR3 is 13 residues. CDR3 sequence reads: CASSVMGDHEQYF. CDR3 DNA: TGTGCCAGCAGCGTAATGGGGGACCACGAGCAGTACTTC.

The rearrangement uses TRBV6-4 and TRBJ2-3; D gene unclear. Germline V gene data show CDR1 as MRHNA and CDR2 as SNTAGT. The CDR3 is made up of 13 amino acids. V dropped 4 bases and J dropped 0 bases, with 5 bases sitting between them. The CDR3 sequence: CASSVTSTDTQYF. CDR3 coding DNA: TGTGCCAGCAGTGTTACTAGCACAGATACGCAGTATTTT.

The chain couples TRBV6-1 to TRBJ1-1, with D perhaps TRBD1 (5 bases). Trimming shortened V by 4 bases and J by 3 bases, and 15 bases separated the two germline ends. This CDR3 is 15 amino acids long. The germline gives CDR1 MNHNS, CDR2 SASEGT. CDR3 amino acids: CASSAQGGVDTEAFF. The CDR3, as DNA: TGTGCCAGCAGTGCCCAGGGAGGAGTCGACACTGAAGCTTTCTTT.

The chain has TRBV18 and TRBJ1-1; no definite D call. V was clipped by 3 bases and J by 1 base, with 9 bases between them. Germline V CDR1 and CDR2: KGHSH, LQKENI. The CDR3 consists of 14 residues. Here the CDR3 reads CASSPRVENTEAFF. The DNA of the CDR3 is TGTGCCAGCTCACCCCGGGTGGAGAACACTGAAGCTTTCTTT.

The CDR3 spells CSVEDRGGTGALAYGYTF. The CDR3, as DNA: TGCAGCGTTGAAGATCGGGGGGGGACAGGGGCCCTGGCATATGGCTACACCTTC. The chain recombines TRBV29-1 with TRBJ1-2; TRBD1 matches 10 bases. Unmatched junction bases numbered 15, after V lost 0 bases and J lost 5 bases. Germline CDR1 is SQVTM and CDR2 is ANQGSEA. The CDR3 is made up of 18 amino acids.

The genes are TRBV7-9 and TRBJ1-6; D remains ambiguous. The CDR3 extends over 15 amino acids. Trimming removed 3 bases from V and 8 bases from J, with 14 bases in between. Germline V lookup: CDR1 SEHNR, CDR2 FQNEAQ (reference sequence). CDR3 coding DNA: TGTGCCAGCAGCTTGCCCGGAGGGAGAGATTCACCCCTCCACTTT. Encoded protein: CASSLPGGRDSPLHF.

This clone has just one count. The chain uses TRBV18 and TRBJ2-5; unclear D gene. The germline gives CDR1 KGHSH, CDR2 LQKENI. This CDR3 is 12 amino acids long. Trimming removed 4 bases from V and 5 bases from J, with 8 bases in between. The CDR3 DNA sequence: TGTGCCAGCTCACTCCCTGGGGAGACCCAGTACTTC. Its translation is CASSLPGETQYF.

The chain carries TRBV9 and TRBJ2-7, with 9 bases fitting TRBD1. Per the germline V gene, CDR1 is SGDLS and CDR2 is YYNGEE. Trimming took 4 bases from V and 2 from J; bases not matched to a gene: 10. The CDR3 covers 16 residues. The CDR3 spells CASSSTPGTGTYEQYF. The CDR3 DNA follows: TGTGCCAGCAGCTCGACCCCCGGGACAGGGACCTACGAGCAGTACTTC.

V usage is TRBV6-5 and J usage is TRBJ1-3, with a weak D call TRBD1 (5 bases). Germline CDR1 reads MNHEY; CDR2 reads SVGAGI. V lost 5 bases, J lost 4 bases, and 15 bases lay in between. The CDR3 covers 15 residues. CDR3 loop: CASSIGTYGGNTIYF. CDR3 DNA: TGTGCCAGCAGTATTGGGACCTACGGGGGAAACACCATATATTTT.

This chain connects TRBV6-5 to TRBJ2-7; D possibly matches TRBD1 or TRBD2 (5 bases each). Trimming removed 6 bases from V and 2 bases from J, with 14 bases in between. The CDR3 totals 14 residues. The germline CDR1 and CDR2 sequences are MNHEY and SVGAGI. The chain's CDR3 is CASRGDVGPYEQYF. Written as DNA, the CDR3 is TGTGCCAGCAGAGGCGACGTGGGACCCTACGAGCAGTACTTC.

This clone was observed a few times. The chain carries TRBV9 and TRBJ2-3; 7 bases match TRBD2. The CDR3 is 15 amino acids. Looked up from germline, CDR1 is SGDLS and CDR2 is YYNGEE. The trim removed 3 bases at V and 0 bases at J, leaving 4 bases unmatched. CDR3 residues: CASSALGGSTDTQYF. For the CDR3, the DNA is TGTGCCAGCAGCGCCCTGGGGGGGAGCACAGATACGCAGTATTTT.

This clone was detected only a few times. The chain couples TRBV21-1 to TRBJ1-4; the DNA was not compared with TRBD1, the D call given in the table. TRBV21-1 is classified as a pseudogene. The CDR3 totals 16 residues. CDR3 amino acids: CASSARARDRGEKLFF. The CDR3 DNA sequence: TGTGCCAGCAGCGCCCGAGCACGGGACAGGGGTGAAAAACTGTTTTTT.

V and J are TRBV4-1 and TRBJ2-2; D is unresolved. Trimming pared 3 bases from V and 0 bases from J, leaving 5 bases between. The CDR3 is made up of 14 amino acids. Germline values: CDR1 MGHRA, CDR2 YSYEKL. Written as DNA, the CDR3 is TGCGCCAGCAGCCATGGCCCGAACACCGGGGAGCTGTTTTTT. It yields the protein CASSHGPNTGELFF.

The gene calls are TRBV19 and TRBJ2-3; possibly TRBD1 for D (5 bases). Trimming removed 1 base from V and 1 base from J, with 12 bases in between. CDR1 and CDR2 (germline): LNHDA, SQIVND (reference sequence). This CDR3 is built from 16 residues. The CDR3 here is CASSIGSGRGTDTQYF. The DNA for the CDR3 is TGTGCCAGTAGTATAGGTTCAGGGCGAGGCACAGATACGCAGTATTTT.